This T cell receptor beta chain was sequenced for a study of T cell responses to AZD1222 COVID-19 vaccine. Germline trimming cut 0 bases from V and 4 bases from J; bases unmatched to any gene: 13. CDR3 length equals 18 residues. Looked up from germline, CDR1 is SGHDT and CDR2 is YYEEEE. The table came from immunoSEQ multiplex PCR; TCRdb's copy has only in-frame clones and leaves some out. The sample totals under 150,000 clones; its top ten clones hold about 2%. Source material: peripheral blood. The receptor comes from an adult in good health. This sequence joins TRBV5-6 and TRBJ1-5; 7 bases align to TRBD1. The CDR3 coding sequence is TGTGCCAGCAGCTTGGGTAGGGACAGAAGAGGGATTAATCAGCCCCAGCATTTT. Protein sequence: CASSLGRDRRGINQPQHF.